This entry features one T cell receptor beta chain sequence. The junction shows a germline mismatch at one end, possibly a read error. The CDR3 is 15 residues long. Looked up from germline, CDR1 is SQVTM and CDR2 is ANQGSEA. This sample is part of a study of tumor-infiltrating lymphocytes in primary liver carcinoma. Study context: Lesions, classed as T1-T3 N0M0, spanned roughly 4 to 10 cm across. Samples returned roughly 3.5 to 8 million productive TCRbeta reads, a yield that was similar across tissue types.

Unsorted bulk tissue (roughly 18-32 mg) underwent RNA and DNA co-extraction. Starting material of 450 to 550 ng total RNA yielded TCR beta cDNA via a constant-region primer. Amplification in three nested multiplex PCR rounds with slightly modified ARM-PCR gave rise to TCR beta libraries. The first two PCR rounds used TRBV1-TRBV30 forward primers with a C-beta reverse primer, about 10 cycles each. MiXCR, run by TCRdb on the multiplex PCR reads, gives a single entry per CDR3 protein. The sample carries 100,000 or so distinct CDR3 sequences, approximately 78% recorded once. The source of this sequence is a man aged 40-49 years with primary liver carcinoma and hepatitis B virus infection. V is TRBV29-1 and J is TRBJ1-1, with D uncertain. Material for sequencing was liver tumor tissue from sampling region 3. Subset noted: tumor region T3, left-lateral pole. The CDR3 is CSVKAGWEMKTEAFF. CDR3 coding DNA: TGCAGCGTTAAAGCGGGGTGGGAAATGAAGACTGAAGCTTTCTTT. Full variable domain (rest looked up from reference TRBV29-1 and TRBJ1-1): SAVISQKPSRDICQRGTSLTIQCQVDSQVTMMFWYRQQPGQSLTLIATANQGSEATYESGFVIDKFPISRPNLTFSTLTVSNMSPEDSSIYLCSVKAGWEMKTEAFFGQGTRLTVV.